The 3 T cell receptor beta chains below come from one sample, sequenced in a study of spatial heterogeneity in lung cancer. TCRdb reprocessed the 5' RACE reads with MiXCR, giving one entry per CDR3 protein. The profile shows around 120,000 distinct CDR3 sequences, more than 9% of them singletons. Stated time point: blood at routine non-recurrence follow-up after resection. In each case, whole RNA from tumor, nontumor lung or frozen PBMC was sequenced unsorted. This specimen consisted of PBMCs, obtained at follow-up. The receptors shown here come from a male donor with early-stage non-small cell lung cancer.

This clonotype was seen many times. This sequence joins TRBV2 and TRBJ2-3, with unresolved D. V was shortened by 2 bases and J by 10 bases, with 13 bases between the two germline ends. This CDR3 contains 13 residues. CDR1 and CDR2 (germline): SNHLY, FYNNEI. The CDR3 spells CASSESGSQSQYF. CDR3 in DNA: TGTGCCAGCAGTGAAAGTGGCAGTCAGTCGCAGTATTTT.

The sample holds many counts of this clonotype. The rearrangement joins TRBV28 to TRBJ2-7; D is uncertain. The CDR3 spans 14 residues. Germline CDR1 MDHEN, CDR2 SYDVKM. V lost 3 bases and J lost 0, with 9 bases in between. CDR3 region: CASSFGPPSYEQYF. The CDR3 region has the DNA TGTGCCAGCAGTTTCGGGCCGCCCTCCTACGAGCAGTACTTC.

The V gene is TRBV10-3, the J gene TRBJ2-7, with a weak D call TRBD2 (6 bases). The CDR3 has 13 residues. CDR1 and CDR2 from the germline V gene are ENHRY and SYGVKD. V lost 1 base to trimming and J lost 6 bases, with 10 bases between them. Written as DNA, the CDR3 is TGTGCCATCAGTGAGTTCGGGGGTAGCGAGCAGTACTTC. Its translation is CAISEFGGSEQYF.